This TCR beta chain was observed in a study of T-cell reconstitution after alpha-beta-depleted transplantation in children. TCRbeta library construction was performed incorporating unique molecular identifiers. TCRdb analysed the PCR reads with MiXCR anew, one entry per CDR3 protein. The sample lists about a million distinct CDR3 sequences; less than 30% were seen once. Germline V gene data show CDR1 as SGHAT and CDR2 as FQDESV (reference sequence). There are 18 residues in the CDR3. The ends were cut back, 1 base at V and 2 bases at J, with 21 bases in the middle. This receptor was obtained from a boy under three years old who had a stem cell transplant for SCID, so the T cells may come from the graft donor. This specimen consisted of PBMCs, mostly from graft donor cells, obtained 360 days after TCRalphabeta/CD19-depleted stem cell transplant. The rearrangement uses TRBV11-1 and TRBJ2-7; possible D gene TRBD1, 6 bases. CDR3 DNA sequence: TGTGCCAGCAGCTTAGATAGCTCACTGGGGACATACACCTACGAGCAGTACTTC. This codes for CASSLDSSLGTYTYEQYF. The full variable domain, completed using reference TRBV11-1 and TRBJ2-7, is EAEVAQSPRYKITEKSQAVAFWCDPISGHATLYWYRQILGQGPELLVQFQDESVVDDSQLPKDRFSAERLKGVDSTLKIQPAELGDSAMYLCASSLDSSLGTYTYEQYFGPGTRLTVT.